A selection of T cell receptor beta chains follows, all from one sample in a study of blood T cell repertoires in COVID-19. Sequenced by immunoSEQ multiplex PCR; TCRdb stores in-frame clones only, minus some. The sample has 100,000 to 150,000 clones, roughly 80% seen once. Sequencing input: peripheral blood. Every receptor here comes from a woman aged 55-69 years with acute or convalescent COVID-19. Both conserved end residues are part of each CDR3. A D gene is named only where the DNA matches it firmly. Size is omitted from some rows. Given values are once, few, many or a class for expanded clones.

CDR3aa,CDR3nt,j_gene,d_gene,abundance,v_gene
CASELDYGYTF,TGTGCCAGCGAGTTGGACTATGGCTACACCTTC,TRBJ1-2,.,.,TRBV2
CASSLRGGAYKNEQFF,TGCGCCAGCAGCTTGAGGGGGGGCGCTTATAAAAATGAGCAGTTCTTC,TRBJ2-1,.,.,TRBV5-1
CASSLRGPNTEAFF,TGTGCCAGCAGCTTAAGGGGTCCGAACACTGAAGCTTTCTTT,TRBJ1-1,.,once,TRBV5-6
CASSLMGDIYGYTF,TGTGCCAGCAGCCTTATGGGGGACATCTATGGCTACACCTTC,TRBJ1-2,.,.,TRBV11-2
CASSLLGQPRQPQHF,TGTGCCAGCAGCCTTCTAGGACAGCCTAGGCAGCCCCAGCATTTT,TRBJ1-5,.,.,TRBV7-2
CASRVSRSGANVLTF,TGTGCCAGCAGGGTTAGTCGATCTGGGGCCAACGTCCTGACTTTC,TRBJ2-6,.,once,TRBV6-5
CASSVRSGNSGNTIYF,TGTGCCAGCAGCGTCCGTTCAGGTAACTCTGGAAACACCATATATTTT,TRBJ1-3,.,.,TRBV9
CASSPTRQSEQYF,TGTGCCAGCTCACCAACCCGACAGAGCGAGCAGTACTTC,TRBJ2-7,.,.,TRBV18
CASSLPGGEQYF,TGTGCCAGCAGCTTACCTGGCGGCGAGCAGTACTTC,TRBJ2-7,.,medium-sized,TRBV7-8
CASTGATVYTEAFF,TGTGCCAGCACTGGAGCGACAGTGTACACTGAAGCTTTCTTT,TRBJ1-1,.,.,TRBV2
CASSLYSNEQFF,TGTGCCAGCAGCTTGTATAGCAATGAGCAGTTCTTC,TRBJ2-1,.,few,TRBV5-8
CATSETGAAEAFF,TGTGCCACCAGTGAAACAGGGGCCGCTGAAGCTTTCTTT,TRBJ1-1,TRBD1,.,TRBV24-1
CAIKEGIGELFF,TGTGCCATCAAGGAGGGCATCGGGGAGCTGTTTTTT,TRBJ2-2,.,.,TRBV10-3
CASSRGTGGEVTF,TGTGCCAGCTCCAGAGGGACAGGGGGCGAGGTCACCTTC,TRBJ1-2,TRBD1,few,TRBV18
CASSVLASVTDTQYF,TGTGCCAGCAGTGTACTAGCGAGTGTCACAGATACGCAGTATTTT,TRBJ2-3,TRBD2,.,TRBV2
CASSITQDQPQHF,TGTGCCAGCAGCATTACCCAGGATCAGCCCCAGCATTTT,TRBJ1-5,.,.,TRBV11-2
CASSYGQGAGNEKLFF,TGTGCCAGCAGTTACGGACAGGGGGCGGGCAATGAAAAACTGTTTTTT,TRBJ1-4,TRBD1,.,TRBV6-5
CASSPGLAGTYEQYF,TGTGCCAGCTCACCCGGACTAGCGGGGACCTACGAGCAGTACTTC,TRBJ2-7,TRBD2,.,TRBV18
CASKVGVDQPQHF,TGCGCCAGCAAGGTCGGGGTTGATCAGCCCCAGCATTTT,TRBJ1-5,.,few,TRBV10-2
CASSGGIEYNEQFF,TGTGCCAGCAGTGGAGGGATAGAGTACAATGAGCAGTTCTTC,TRBJ2-1,.,.,TRBV27
CASSLVEGNTIYF,TGTGCCAGCAGCTTGGTGGAGGGAAACACCATATATTTT,TRBJ1-3,.,few,TRBV5-4
CASSLTGIDTEAFF,TGCGCCAGCAGCCTAACCGGGATAGACACTGAAGCTTTCTTT,TRBJ1-1,.,few,TRBV4-1
CATSDSGDTTYGYTF,TGTGCCACCAGTGATTCTGGAGATACTACCTATGGCTACACCTTC,TRBJ1-2,.,.,TRBV24-1
CASSLWASGGSSYEQYF,TGCGCCAGCAGCTTGTGGGCTAGCGGGGGGAGCTCCTACGAGCAGTACTTC,TRBJ2-7,TRBD2,.,TRBV5-1
CASTPLSSGNQPQHF,TGTGCCAGCACTCCTCTTAGTAGTGGTAATCAGCCCCAGCATTTT,TRBJ1-5,.,.,TRBV6-5
CASSAFGERETQYF,TGTGCCAGCAGCGCCTTCGGGGAGAGAGAGACCCAGTACTTC,TRBJ2-5,.,few,TRBV9
CASSVEAGGPAYTDTQYF,TGTGCCAGCAGCGTAGAGGCGGGGGGGCCAGCCTACACAGATACGCAGTATTTT,TRBJ2-3,TRBD2,.,TRBV9
CASSLVTGGYGYTF,TGTGCCAGCAGCTTAGTAACAGGGGGCTATGGCTACACCTTC,TRBJ1-2,TRBD1,.,TRBV7-9
CASTNSLNEKLFF,TGTGCCAGTACTAACAGCCTGAATGAAAAACTGTTTTTT,TRBJ1-4,.,.,TRBV19
CASSQYTGTGFSHGYTF,TGTGCCAGCAGCCAATACACCGGGACAGGGTTTTCTCATGGCTACACCTTC,TRBJ1-2,TRBD1,.,TRBV3-1/TRBV3-2
CASKIQGGNTEAFF,TGCGCCAGCAAAATACAGGGTGGGAACACTGAAGCTTTCTTT,TRBJ1-1,.,.,TRBV10-2
CASSPRGANYNEQFF,TGTGCCAGCAGCCCACGGGGGGCCAACTACAATGAGCAGTTCTTC,TRBJ2-1,.,.,TRBV3-1/TRBV3-2
CAWSIQNSPLHF,TGTGCCTGGAGTATCCAGAATTCACCCCTCCACTTT,TRBJ1-6,.,.,TRBV30
CASRRTNEKLFF,TGTGCCAGCAGGCGGACTAATGAAAAACTGTTTTTT,TRBJ1-4,.,.,TRBV3-1/TRBV3-2
CASTESTNEKLFF,TGTGCCAGCACGGAGTCGACTAATGAAAAACTGTTTTTT,TRBJ1-4,.,.,TRBV28
CASSIDSDYGYTF,TGCGCCAGCAGCATAGACAGTGACTATGGCTACACCTTC,TRBJ1-2,.,.,TRBV5-1
CASSLGQAGAFF,TGTGCCAGCAGCTTAGGGCAGGCTGGGGCTTTCTTT,TRBJ1-1,.,few,TRBV13
CSVGGQGGNTIYF,TGCAGCGTTGGGGGACAGGGTGGAAACACCATATATTTT,TRBJ1-3,TRBD1,few,TRBV29-1
CASTTRGRGSGELFF,TGTGCCAGTACTACTAGGGGGAGGGGGTCAGGGGAGCTGTTTTTT,TRBJ2-2,.,.,TRBV6-5
CASSFLPPQGAGNTIYF,TGTGCCAGCAGTTTCTTACCCCCACAGGGGGCAGGAAACACCATATATTTT,TRBJ1-3,TRBD1,once,TRBV27
CASRLSPQRGYTF,TGTGCCAGCAGACTAAGCCCCCAGCGTGGCTACACCTTC,TRBJ1-2,.,.,TRBV3-1/TRBV3-2
CASSREGDYGYTF,TGCGCCAGCAGTCGAGAGGGGGACTATGGCTACACCTTC,TRBJ1-2,.,few,TRBV5-1
CASSLEPSGKGYGYTF,TGCGCCAGCAGCTTGGAGCCGTCAGGGAAGGGGTATGGCTACACCTTC,TRBJ1-2,.,once,TRBV5-1
CASSKRVPAGGSETQYF,TGTGCCAGTAGTAAAAGGGTTCCGGCGGGGGGATCGGAGACCCAGTACTTC,TRBJ2-5,TRBD2,.,TRBV19
CSVESDRETEAFF,TGCAGCGTAGAGTCAGACAGGGAAACTGAAGCTTTCTTT,TRBJ1-1,TRBD1,.,TRBV29-1
CASSYVAGKNEKLFF,TGTGCCAGCAGTTACGTGGCAGGGAAGAATGAAAAACTGTTTTTT,TRBJ1-4,.,.,TRBV6-5
CAWSTSGRPTDTQYF,TGTGCCTGGAGCACATCAGGGAGGCCCACAGATACGCAGTATTTT,TRBJ2-3,.,once,TRBV30
CAISVLGQVAYNEQFF,TGTGCCATCAGTGTCCTGGGACAGGTAGCATACAATGAGCAGTTCTTC,TRBJ2-1,TRBD1,.,TRBV10-3
CASSLRADSPMNTEAFF,TGCGCCAGCAGCTTGAGGGCTGACAGCCCTATGAACACTGAAGCTTTCTTT,TRBJ1-1,.,once,TRBV5-1
CASSNSGGTRMNTEAFF,TGTGCCAGCAGCAATTCCGGGGGGACGAGGATGAACACTGAAGCTTTCTTT,TRBJ1-1,.,.,TRBV21-1
CASSPGEEEDIQYF,TGTGCCAGCAGCCCAGGGGAAGAGGAGGACATTCAGTACTTC,TRBJ2-4,.,.,TRBV7-8
CSVRGTPLDTQYF,TGCAGCGTTCGGGGAACTCCGCTAGATACGCAGTATTTT,TRBJ2-3,.,.,TRBV29-1
CAISESTGGGTDTQYF,TGTGCCATCAGTGAGTCCACGGGGGGAGGCACAGATACGCAGTATTTT,TRBJ2-3,TRBD2,.,TRBV10-3